What follows are 3 T cell receptor beta chains derived from one specimen sequenced in a study of T cells in Graves' hyperthyroidism and ophthalmopathy (dated by TCRdb to the late 2010s). The protocol used for the library was multiplex PCR. The data were produced on an Illumina HiSeq 2000. Amplification of TCR beta CDR3 regions was carried out from RNA transcripts. The TCR CDR3 was subjected to a first round of RT-PCR using the HTBI primer set and the Qiagen OneStep RT-PCR kit. TCRdb trimmed public reads at Q25 via fastp, called clones via MiXCR and kept in-frame beta chains. CDR3 protein duplicates are merged, each entry listing the most common genes and DNA. The sample records roughly 500,000 distinct CDR3 sequences, over 11% of which are singletons. Together, the top ten hold roughly 6.2% of the sample. The source material was blood. The origin of the receptors is a young woman with Graves' hyperthyroidism that later progressed to Graves' ophthalmopathy.

For this clonotype: A much bigger clone sits one base away, suggesting this may be a read error. This rearrangement joins TRBV6-1 to TRBJ1-5, with unresolved D. CDR1 is MNHNS and CDR2 is SASEGT in the germline V gene. The V end was cut by 5 bases, the J end by 2 bases, with 19 bases between. CDR3 length: 17 amino acids. The CDR3 spells CASSRHGWDNRNQPQHF. DNA for the CDR3: TGTGCCAGCAGTAGACACGGCTGGGATAACCGCAATCAGCCCCAGCATTTT.

This clonotype was found a few times. V and J are TRBV20-1 and TRBJ2-1, with D possibly matching TRBD2 (6 bases). The CDR3 is 14 residues long. Germline lookup yields CDR1 DFQATT and CDR2 SNEGSKA (reference sequence). V gave up 1 base and J gave up 4 bases, with 11 bases separating them. The CDR3 is CSARAQGGYNEQFF. The CDR3 DNA reads TGCAGTGCTAGAGCTCAGGGAGGATACAATGAGCAGTTCTTC.

The chain employs TRBV30 and TRBJ2-1; weak D call: TRBD1 (5 bases). Trimming removed 0 bases from V and 12 bases from J, with 9 bases in between. Germline CDR1 reads GTSNPN; CDR2 reads SVGIG (reference sequence). The CDR3 consists of 11 residues. The CDR3, as DNA: TGTGCCTGGAGTGTTGGTCAGGGGCAGTTCTTC. As protein: CAWSVGQGQFF. Looking up the rest from reference TRBV30 and TRBJ2-1 gives the full variable domain: SQTIHQWPATLVQPVGSPLSLECTVEGTSNPNLYWYRQAAGRGLQLLFYSVGIGQISSEVPQNLSASRPQDRQFILSSKKLLLSDSGFYLCAWSVGQGQFFGPGTRLTVL.